This TCR beta chain stems from a study of cytomegalovirus exposure and HLA in healthy donors. On this clone: No antigen is known for it.

Whole-study findings and limits: For cytomegalovirus status, the classifier reportedly gave diagnoses with high specificity and sensitivity.

Germline V lookup: CDR1 SEHNR, CDR2 FQNEAQ (reference sequence). The CDR3 contains 17 residues. V dropped 2 bases and J dropped 6; count of bases not matched to a gene: 10. The PCR employed 60 Vbeta primers together with 13 Jbeta primers. Assay used: immunoSEQ multiplex PCR; TCRdb lists only in-frame clones, some missing. The sample has 90,000 to 140,000 clones; more than 70% are singletons. This chain links TRBV7-9 with TRBJ1-4; 9 bases map to TRBD1. The sample consisted of PBMCs. The TCR originated in a man aged 30 to 39 in good health and CMV-seronegative. CDR3: CASSLKGQGVSDEKLFF. CDR3 nucleotides: TGTGCCAGCAGCTTAAAGGGACAGGGTGTTTCGGATGAAAAACTGTTTTTT.